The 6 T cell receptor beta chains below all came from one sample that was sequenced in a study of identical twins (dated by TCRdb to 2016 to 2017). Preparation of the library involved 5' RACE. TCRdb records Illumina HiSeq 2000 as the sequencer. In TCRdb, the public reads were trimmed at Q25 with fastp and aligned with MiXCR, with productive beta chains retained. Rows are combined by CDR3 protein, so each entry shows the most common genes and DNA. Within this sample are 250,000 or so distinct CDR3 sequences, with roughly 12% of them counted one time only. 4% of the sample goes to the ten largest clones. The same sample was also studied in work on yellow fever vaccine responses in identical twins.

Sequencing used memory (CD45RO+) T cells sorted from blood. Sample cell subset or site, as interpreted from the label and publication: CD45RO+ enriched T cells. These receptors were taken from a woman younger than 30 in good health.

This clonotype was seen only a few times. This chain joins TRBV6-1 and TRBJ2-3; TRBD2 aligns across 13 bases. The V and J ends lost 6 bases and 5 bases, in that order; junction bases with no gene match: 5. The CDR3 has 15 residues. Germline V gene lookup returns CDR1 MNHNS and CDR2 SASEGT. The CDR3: CASRELAGGRDTQYF. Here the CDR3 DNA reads TGTGCCAGCAGAGAACTAGCGGGGGGGAGAGATACGCAGTATTTT.

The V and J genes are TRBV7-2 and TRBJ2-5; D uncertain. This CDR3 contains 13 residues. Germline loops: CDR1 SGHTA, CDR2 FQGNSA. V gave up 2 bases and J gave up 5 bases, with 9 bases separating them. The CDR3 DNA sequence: TGTGCCAGCAGCTTACGAATCAGGGAGACCCAGTACTTC. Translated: CASSLRIRETQYF.

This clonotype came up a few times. CDR3 loop: CASRERGYSTDTQYF. The CDR3 DNA reads TGTGCCAGCAGAGAGCGGGGGTACAGCACAGATACGCAGTATTTT. V is TRBV5-4 and J is TRBJ2-3, with 8 bases lining up with TRBD2. Unmatched junction bases numbered 5, after V lost 5 bases and J lost 0 bases. The CDR3 length is 15 residues. In germline, CDR1 is SGHNT, CDR2 YYREEE (reference sequence).

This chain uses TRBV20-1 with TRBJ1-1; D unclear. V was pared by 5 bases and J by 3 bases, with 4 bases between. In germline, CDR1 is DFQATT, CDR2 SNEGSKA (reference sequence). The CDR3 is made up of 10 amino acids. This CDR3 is CSASHTEAFF. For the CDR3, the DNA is TGCAGTGCTTCCCACACTGAAGCTTTCTTT.

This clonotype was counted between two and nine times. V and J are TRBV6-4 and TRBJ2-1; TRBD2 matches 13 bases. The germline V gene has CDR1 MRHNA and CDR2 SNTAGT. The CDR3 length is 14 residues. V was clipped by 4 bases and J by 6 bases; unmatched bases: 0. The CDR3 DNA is TGTGCCAGCAGTGGGACTAGCGGGGGCAATGAGCAGTTCTTC. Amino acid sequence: CASSGTSGGNEQFF.

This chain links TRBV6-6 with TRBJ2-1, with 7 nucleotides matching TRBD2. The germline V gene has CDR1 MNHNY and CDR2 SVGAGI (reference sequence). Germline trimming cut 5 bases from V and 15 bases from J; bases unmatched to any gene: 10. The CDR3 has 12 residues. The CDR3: CASSTSQGGRFF. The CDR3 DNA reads TGTGCCAGCAGTACCTCCCAGGGAGGGAGGTTCTTC.